This entry lists 19 T cell receptor beta chains sequenced from one sample in a study of blood T cells in healthy people across ages. Together with a sample-barcoded 5' primer, a J-beta primer mix was included in a second PCR lasting about 6 to 11 cycles. TCRdb passed the 5' RACE reads through MiXCR, listing each CDR3 protein once. The sample includes 950,000 to 1,200,000 distinct CDR3 sequences, 35% to 40% of them seen just once. The sequenced sample consisted of blood. These receptor sequences come from a man younger than 35 in good health.

This clonotype showed up just a few times. V usage is TRBV6-5 and J usage is TRBJ2-1; 8 nucleotides match TRBD1. CDR3 length: 17 amino acids. Germline V gene sequence: CDR1 MNHEY, CDR2 SVGAGI. V lost 4 bases to trimming and J lost 2 bases; unmatched junction nucleotides: 10. The CDR3 loop is CASSSLGQGKTYNEQFF. The DNA for the CDR3 is TGTGCCAGCAGTTCTCTCGGACAGGGAAAGACCTACAATGAGCAGTTCTTC.

The chain couples TRBV10-3 to TRBJ1-2; D gene ambiguous. The germline CDR1 and CDR2 sequences are ENHRY and SYGVKD. The V end lost 8 bases, the J end lost 2 bases, and 12 bases lay between the germline ends. This CDR3 contains 13 residues. The CDR3 DNA sequence: TGTGCCATCGTTGCCGAAAACAACTATGGCTACACCTTC. Encoded protein: CAIVAENNYGYTF.

This clonotype was counted a few times. This rearrangement joins TRBV5-1 to TRBJ2-3; no clear D. Germline lookup yields CDR1 SGHRS and CDR2 YFSETQ. Trimming pared 4 bases from V and 2 bases from J, leaving 14 bases between. CDR3 length: 15 amino acids. CDR3 coding DNA: TGCGCCAGCAGCACACACTCCTCCAACACAGATACGCAGTATTTT. As protein: CASSTHSSNTDTQYF.

The genes are TRBV20-1 and TRBJ2-1, with 10 nucleotides matching TRBD2. The V gene end was trimmed by 5 bases and the J gene end by 9 bases; junction bases not matched to a gene: 4. There are 12 residues in the CDR3. In germline, CDR1 is DFQATT, CDR2 SNEGSKA (reference sequence). The CDR3: CSAFLAGVEQFF. The DNA for the CDR3 is TGCAGTGCTTTCCTAGCGGGGGTTGAGCAGTTCTTC.

The genes are TRBV4-3 and TRBJ1-1, with TRBD1 matching 10 bases. With 1 base clipped from V and 0 bases from J, the junction kept 14 bases outside the gene matches. The CDR3 runs 20 residues. Germline V gives CDR1 LGHNA, CDR2 YSLEER. The CDR3 loop is CASSQVSGGTGERMNTEAFF. The CDR3 DNA is TGCGCCAGCAGCCAAGTAAGTGGCGGGACAGGGGAAAGGATGAACACTGAAGCTTTCTTT.

The chain recombines TRBV7-2 with TRBJ2-1; D unclear. This CDR3 region has 11 residues. Germline assignment: CDR1 SGHTA and CDR2 FQGNSA. V dropped 5 bases and J dropped 9 bases, with 8 bases sitting between them. The CDR3 DNA follows: TGTGCCAGCAGCCAGGTGTTTGAGCAGTTCTTC. It specifies CASSQVFEQFF.

This rearrangement joins TRBV20-1 to TRBJ1-1; 7 bases align to TRBD1. Germline V lookup: CDR1 DFQATT, CDR2 SNEGSKA (reference sequence). The CDR3 is 12 amino acids. V lost 1 base and J lost 6; bases outside the gene matches: 2. The CDR3 coding sequence is TGCAGTGCTAGAGGACAGGGCTCTGAAGCTTTCTTT. Protein product: CSARGQGSEAFF.

The chain couples TRBV11-2 to TRBJ1-4; D remains unclear. CDR1 and CDR2 from the germline V gene are SGHAT and FQNNGV. The CDR3 has 15 residues. The V and J ends lost 1 base and 8 bases respectively, with 14 bases between them. The CDR3 DNA is TGTGCCAGCAGCTTAGGGACGGGTATCTCGGAAAAACTGTTTTTT. This translates into CASSLGTGISEKLFF.

This clonotype has just a few counts. V and J are TRBV29-1 and TRBJ2-1, with 11 bases that match TRBD2. Germline trimming cut 4 bases from V and 4 bases from J; bases unmatched to any gene: 6. CDR1 and CDR2 (germline): SQVTM, ANQGSEA. This CDR3 has 15 amino acids. Written as DNA, the CDR3 is TGCAGCGTTGGGGCTACTAGCGGGGGTTACAATGAGCAGTTCTTC. The encoded protein is CSVGATSGGYNEQFF.

The genes are TRBV2 and TRBJ2-1; D possibly corresponds to TRBD1 (6 bases). CDR3 size: 14 residues. Germline V gene sequence: CDR1 SNHLY, CDR2 FYNNEI. The germline V and J ends were trimmed by 6 bases and 5 bases, with 14 bases remaining between them. The CDR3 sequence is CASSLRTVDNEQFF. In DNA form, the CDR3 reads TGTGCCAGCAGCCTCCGGACAGTCGACAATGAGCAGTTCTTC.

With regard to this clonotype: One junction end does not reproduce the germline sequence, and a read error may be involved. The V gene is TRBV5-1, the J gene TRBJ2-5; no reliable D call. Germline CDR1 reads SGHRS; CDR2 reads YFSETQ. The CDR3 runs to 14 residues. The chain's CDR3 is CARSLRTAQETQYF. The CDR3 DNA sequence: TGCGCCCGCAGCTTGAGGACGGCCCAAGAGACCCAGTACTTC.

The chain couples TRBV29-1 to TRBJ2-1; D is perhaps TRBD1 (6 bases). CDR1 and CDR2 from the germline V gene are SQVTM and ANQGSEA. The CDR3 has 16 amino acids. V gave up 2 bases and J gave up 0 bases, with 14 bases separating them. CDR3 sequence reads: CSVEPLQGSSYNEQFF. For the CDR3, the DNA is TGCAGCGTTGAACCCTTACAGGGTAGCTCCTACAATGAGCAGTTCTTC.

V and J are TRBV27 and TRBJ2-1; TRBD2 agrees at 7 bases. V shed 1 base and J 7 bases; nucleotides not matched to a gene: 4. CDR3 length equals 14 residues. Germline CDR1 reads MNHEY; CDR2 reads SMNVEV (reference sequence). This CDR3 is CASSLWGGRNEQFF. The CDR3 DNA follows: TGTGCCAGCAGTTTATGGGGGGGTCGGAATGAGCAGTTCTTC.

The genes are TRBV12-3 or TRBV12-4 and TRBJ1-1; tentative D call: TRBD1 (6 bases). The ends were cut back, 3 bases at V and 11 bases at J, with 22 bases in the middle. The CDR3 consists of 15 residues. The CDR3 loop reads CASSFESRGLGSAFF. In DNA, the CDR3 is TGTGCCAGCAGTTTCGAGTCCAGGGGACTTGGAAGTGCTTTCTTT.

This clonotype was seen many times. The gene calls are TRBV4-1 and TRBJ2-3; tentatively, D is TRBD1 (6 bases). This CDR3 region has 15 residues. Trimming removed 3 bases from V and 3 bases from J, with 13 bases in between. Germline assignment: CDR1 MGHRA and CDR2 YSYEKL. Here the CDR3 DNA reads TGCGCCAGCAGCCACCAGGACAGTGCAACAGATACGCAGTATTTT. This codes for CASSHQDSATDTQYF.

This clonotype was seen more than once but under ten times. V usage is TRBV12-3 or TRBV12-4 and J usage is TRBJ2-7; TRBD1 matches at 8 bases. After removal of 8 bases from V and 3 bases from J, the junction contained 3 bases not matched to a gene. The CDR3 runs to 12 residues. CDR3: CASGDRIYEQYF. The CDR3 DNA sequence: TGTGCCAGCGGGGACAGGATCTACGAGCAGTACTTC.

This chain joins TRBV4-3 and TRBJ2-1; 8 bases align to TRBD2. The J call is uncertain, as TRBJ2-7 better fits the DNA end. The CDR3 has 16 residues. CDR1 is LGHNA and CDR2 is YSLEER in the germline V gene. The CDR3 nucleotides read TGCGCCAGCAGCCAGGCCGGGGGGGATAGAAACAATGAGCAGTACTTC. Translation: CASSQAGGDRNNEQYF.

The genes are TRBV7-9 and TRBJ2-7, with 11 bases fitting TRBD1. Germline V gene lookup returns CDR1 SEHNR and CDR2 FQNEAQ (reference sequence). The junction had 20 bases not matched to a gene; V was cut back by 5 bases and J by 5 bases. The CDR3 sequence is 19 residues long. CDR3 amino acids: CASSTYKSDRGQIFNEQYF. The CDR3 bases are TGTGCCAGCAGCACCTATAAATCGGACAGGGGGCAGATCTTCAACGAGCAGTACTTC.

V usage is TRBV7-2 and J usage is TRBJ2-5; D is undetermined. Germline loops: CDR1 SGHTA, CDR2 FQGNSA. The CDR3 length is 11 residues. Trimming shortened V by 2 bases and J by 6 bases, and 4 bases separated the two germline ends. CDR3 residues: CASSLSQTQYF. The CDR3 nucleotides are TGTGCCAGCAGCTTAAGCCAGACCCAGTACTTC.